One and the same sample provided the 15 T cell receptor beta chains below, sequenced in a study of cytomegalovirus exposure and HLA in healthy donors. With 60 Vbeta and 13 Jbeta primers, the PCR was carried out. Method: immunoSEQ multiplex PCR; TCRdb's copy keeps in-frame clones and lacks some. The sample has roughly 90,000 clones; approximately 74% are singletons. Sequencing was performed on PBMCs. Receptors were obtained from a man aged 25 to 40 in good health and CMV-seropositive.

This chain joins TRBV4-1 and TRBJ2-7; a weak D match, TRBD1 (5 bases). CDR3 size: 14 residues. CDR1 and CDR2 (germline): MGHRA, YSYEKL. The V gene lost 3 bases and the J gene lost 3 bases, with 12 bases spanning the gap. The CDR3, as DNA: TGCGCCAGCAGCCATGACAGAGCTTACTACGAGCAGTACTTC. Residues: CASSHDRAYYEQYF.

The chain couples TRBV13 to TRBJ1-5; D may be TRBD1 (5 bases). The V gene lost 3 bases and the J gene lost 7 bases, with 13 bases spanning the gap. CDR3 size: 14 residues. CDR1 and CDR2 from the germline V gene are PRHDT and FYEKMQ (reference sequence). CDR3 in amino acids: CASSLGGADQPQHF. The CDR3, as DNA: TGTGCCAGCAGCTTGGGCGGGGCAGACCAGCCCCAGCATTTT.

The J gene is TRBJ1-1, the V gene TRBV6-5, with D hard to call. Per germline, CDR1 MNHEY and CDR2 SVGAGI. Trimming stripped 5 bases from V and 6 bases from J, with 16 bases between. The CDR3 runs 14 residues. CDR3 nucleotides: TGTGCCAGCAGTCCCGGAGGTCTAAGCGCTGAAGCTTTCTTT. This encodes CASSPGGLSAEAFF.

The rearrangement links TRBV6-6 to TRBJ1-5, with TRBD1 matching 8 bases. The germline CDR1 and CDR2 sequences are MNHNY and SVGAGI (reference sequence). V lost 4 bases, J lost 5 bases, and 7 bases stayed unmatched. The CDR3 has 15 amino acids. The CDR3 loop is CASSWGGQVDQPQHF. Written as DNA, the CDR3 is TGTGCCAGCAGTTGGGGGGGACAGGTAGATCAGCCCCAGCATTTT.

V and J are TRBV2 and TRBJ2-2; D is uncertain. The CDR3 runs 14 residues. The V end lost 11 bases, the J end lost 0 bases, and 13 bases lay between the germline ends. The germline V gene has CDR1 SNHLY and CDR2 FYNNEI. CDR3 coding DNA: TGTGCCGTACAGAAAACCGCGAACACCGGGGAGCTGTTTTTT. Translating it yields CAVQKTANTGELFF.

CDR3 loop: CASSLGAYSPLHF. In DNA form, the CDR3 reads TGTGCCAGCAGCTTGGGCGCTTATTCACCCCTCCACTTT. This chain joins TRBV13 and TRBJ1-6; D not certain. V was cut by 3 bases and J by 8 bases, with 8 bases left in between. Per the germline V gene, CDR1 is PRHDT and CDR2 is FYEKMQ (reference sequence). This CDR3 has 13 residues.

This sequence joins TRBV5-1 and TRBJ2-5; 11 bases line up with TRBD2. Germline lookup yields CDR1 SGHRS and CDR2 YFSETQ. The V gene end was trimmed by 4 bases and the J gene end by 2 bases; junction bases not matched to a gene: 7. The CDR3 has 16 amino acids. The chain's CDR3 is CASSPPLAGGQETQYF. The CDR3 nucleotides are TGCGCCAGCAGCCCCCCCTTAGCGGGGGGGCAAGAGACCCAGTACTTC.

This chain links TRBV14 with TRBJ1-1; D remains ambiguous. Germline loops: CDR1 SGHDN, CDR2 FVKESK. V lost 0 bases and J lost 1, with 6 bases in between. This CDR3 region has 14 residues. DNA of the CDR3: TGTGCCAGCAGCCAAGACTGGGCGAACACTGAAGCTTTCTTT. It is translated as CASSQDWANTEAFF. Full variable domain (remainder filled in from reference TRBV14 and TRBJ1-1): EAGVTQFPSHSVIEKGQTVTLRCDPISGHDNLYWYRRVMGKEIKFLLHFVKESKQDESGMPNNRFLAERTGGTYSTLKVQPAELEDSGVYFCASSQDWANTEAFFGQGTRLTVV.

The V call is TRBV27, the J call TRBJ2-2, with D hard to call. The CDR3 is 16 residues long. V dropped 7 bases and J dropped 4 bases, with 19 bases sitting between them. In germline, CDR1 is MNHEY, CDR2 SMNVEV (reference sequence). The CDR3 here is CASIPTVGSPTGELFF. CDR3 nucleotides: TGTGCCAGCATCCCAACAGTTGGAAGTCCCACCGGGGAGCTGTTTTTT.

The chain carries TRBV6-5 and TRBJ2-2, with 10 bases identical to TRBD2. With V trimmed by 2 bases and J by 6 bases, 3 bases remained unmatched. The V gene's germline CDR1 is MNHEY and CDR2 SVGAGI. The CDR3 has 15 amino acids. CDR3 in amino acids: CASSYGLAGAGELFF. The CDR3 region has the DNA TGTGCCAGCAGTTACGGCCTAGCGGGAGCCGGGGAGCTGTTTTTT.

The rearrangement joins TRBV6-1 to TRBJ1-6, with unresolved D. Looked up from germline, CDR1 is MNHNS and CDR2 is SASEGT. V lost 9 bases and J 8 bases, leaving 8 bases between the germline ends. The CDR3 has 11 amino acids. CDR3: CASGGYSPLHF. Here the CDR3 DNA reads TGTGCCAGTGGCGGGTATTCACCCCTCCACTTT.

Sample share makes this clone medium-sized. CDR3 DNA: TGTGCCAGCAGTTTTGCCGCGCGGGTGAACACTGAAGCTTTCTTT. Translating it yields CASSFAARVNTEAFF. The rearrangement joins TRBV27 to TRBJ1-1; no clear D. The CDR3 is made up of 15 amino acids. V dropped 3 bases and J dropped 0 bases, with 11 bases sitting between them. Germline values: CDR1 MNHEY, CDR2 SMNVEV (reference sequence).

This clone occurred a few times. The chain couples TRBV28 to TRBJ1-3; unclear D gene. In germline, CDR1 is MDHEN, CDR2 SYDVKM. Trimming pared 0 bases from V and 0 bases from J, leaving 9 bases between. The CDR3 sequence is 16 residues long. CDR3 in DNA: TGTGCCAGCAGTTTATGGGGCTTTATCTCTGGAAACACCATATATTTT. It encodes CASSLWGFISGNTIYF.

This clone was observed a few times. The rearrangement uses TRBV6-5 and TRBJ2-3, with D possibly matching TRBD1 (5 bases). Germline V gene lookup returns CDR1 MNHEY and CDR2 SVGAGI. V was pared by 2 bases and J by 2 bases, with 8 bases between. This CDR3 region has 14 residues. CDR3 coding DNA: TGTGCCAGCAGTTACAGTGGGGCCACAGATACGCAGTATTTT. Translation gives CASSYSGATDTQYF.

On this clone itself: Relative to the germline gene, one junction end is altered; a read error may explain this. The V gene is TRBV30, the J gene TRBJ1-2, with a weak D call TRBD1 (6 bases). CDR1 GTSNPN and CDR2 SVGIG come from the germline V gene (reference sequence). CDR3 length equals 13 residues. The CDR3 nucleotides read TGTGCCTGGACTTCAATACAGGGCTATGGCTACCCCTTC. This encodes CAWTSIQGYGYPF.